These 2 T cell receptor beta chains were all obtained from the same sample, sequenced in a study of CD8 T cells in Susac syndrome. With random hexamers, roughly 0.45 to 1 ug RNA was reverse transcribed. TCRdb re-called the immunoSEQ multiplex PCR reads with MiXCR, one entry per CDR3 protein. The sample holds roughly 150,000 distinct CDR3 sequences, about 91% seen once. The specimen sequenced was CD4+ T cells from PBMCs. All receptors come from a human donor in good health.

The chain is built from TRBV28 and TRBJ2-3, with D possibly TRBD2 on 5 matching bases. CDR3 length equals 14 residues. The V and J ends lost 6 bases and 6 bases respectively, with 16 bases between them. Germline V gives CDR1 MDHEN, CDR2 SYDVKM. The CDR3 protein is CASSPSGDLDTQYF. As DNA, the CDR3 is TGTGCCAGCAGCCCCAGCGGAGATCTCGATACGCAGTATTTT.

The chain recombines TRBV5-1 with TRBJ2-7; D assignment may be TRBD1 or TRBD2 (6 bases each). The CDR3 contains 14 residues. V lost 4 bases, J lost 3 bases, and 14 bases lay in between. Germline CDR1 SGHRS, CDR2 YFSETQ. The CDR3 nucleotides are TGCGCCAGCAGCCCGGCGGGACATGGCTACGAGCAGTACTTC. As protein: CASSPAGHGYEQYF.